These 29 T cell receptor beta chains were all obtained from the same sample, sequenced in a study of blood T cell repertoires in COVID-19. The data were produced by immunoSEQ multiplex PCR, yet TCRdb's version contains in-frame clones alone and is incomplete. The sample includes approximately 490,000 clones, 88% of them seen just once. Sequences were obtained from PBMCs or T cells enriched from blood (not recorded which). The receptors stem from an older woman who had recovered from COVID-19.

The chain recombines TRBV29-1 with TRBJ2-5; D possibly corresponds to TRBD2 (6 bases). The V end lost 3 bases, the J end lost 3 bases, and 11 bases lay between the germline ends. The CDR3 runs to 13 residues. CDR1 and CDR2 (germline): SQVTM, ANQGSEA. DNA of the CDR3: TGCAGCGTTGACCGACGGGAGAAAGAGACCCAGTACTTC. Encoded protein: CSVDRREKETQYF.

CDR3 coding DNA: TGCGCCAGCAGCCGCAATAGCGGGGGCGATTACAATGAGCAGTTCTTC. Protein product: CASSRNSGGDYNEQFF. The rearrangement joins TRBV5-1 to TRBJ2-1, with TRBD2 matching 9 bases. There are 16 residues in the CDR3. The ends lost 4 bases at V and 4 bases at J; junction bases unmatched: 9. The germline V gene encodes CDR1 SGHRS and CDR2 YFSETQ.

This rearrangement joins TRBV30 to TRBJ2-2, with D possibly matching TRBD1 (6 bases). CDR3 size: 15 residues. Per the germline V gene, CDR1 is GTSNPN and CDR2 is SVGIG (reference sequence). The V gene lost 1 base and the J gene lost 5 bases, with 14 bases spanning the gap. The CDR3 protein is CAWSGGQTLTGELFF. CDR3 bases: TGTGCCTGGAGTGGAGGACAGACGTTGACCGGGGAGCTGTTTTTT. Supplemented by reference TRBV30 and TRBJ2-2, the full variable domain reads SQTIHQWPATLVQPVGSPLSLECTVEGTSNPNLYWYRQAAGRGLQLLFYSVGIGQISSEVPQNLSASRPQDRQFILSSKKLLLSDSGFYLCAWSGGQTLTGELFFGEGSRLTVL.

The chain carries TRBV2 and TRBJ1-6; possibly TRBD1 for D (6 bases). Per germline, CDR1 SNHLY and CDR2 FYNNEI. V dropped 7 bases and J dropped 7 bases, with 11 bases sitting between them. The length of the CDR3 is 13 residues. The CDR3 bases are TGTGCCAGCATTAACACAGGGAATTCACCCCTCCACTTT. Translating gives CASINTGNSPLHF.

The chain links TRBV18 to TRBJ1-1; D gene uncertain. The CDR3 is 14 amino acids. Germline V gene sequence: CDR1 KGHSH, CDR2 LQKENI. V was cut by 2 bases and J by 3 bases, with 10 bases left in between. The CDR3 DNA sequence: TGTGCCAGCTCACCATATAGGGAGGACACTGAAGCTTTCTTT. This sequence encodes CASSPYREDTEAFF.

The chain carries TRBV18 and TRBJ1-2; weak D call: TRBD1 (5 bases). This CDR3 spans 14 amino acids. Germline CDR1 is KGHSH and CDR2 is LQKENI. With 2 bases removed from V and 4 bases from J, the gap between germline ends came to 11 bases. CDR3 region: CASSPGPGSYGYTF. CDR3 coding DNA: TGTGCCAGCTCACCAGGACCAGGGTCCTATGGCTACACCTTC.

As DNA, the CDR3 is TGTGCCAGCTCCTCCCGGGGGACGAACACTGAAGCTTTCTTT. Translating gives CASSSRGTNTEAFF. The chain couples TRBV19 to TRBJ1-1, with a tentative D call TRBD1 (5 bases). CDR1 is LNHDA, CDR2 SQIVND, per germline (reference sequence). The CDR3 totals 14 residues. V lost 9 bases to trimming and J lost 1 base, with 15 bases between them. The full variable domain, its missing parts supplied by reference TRBV19 and TRBJ1-1, is DGGITQSPKYLFRKEGQNVTLSCEQNLNHDAMYWYRQDPGQGLRLIYYSQIVNDFQKGDIAEGYSVSREKKESFPLTVTSAQKNPTAFYLCASSSRGTNTEAFFGQGTRLTVV.

The table lists this clone with a few counts. The genes are TRBV6-2 or TRBV6-3 and TRBJ2-7, with a tentative D call TRBD1 (6 bases). The V gene's germline CDR1 is MNHEY and CDR2 SVGEGT. This CDR3 is built from 14 residues. Trimming left V 5 bases short and J 1 base short, with 12 bases between. The CDR3 DNA follows: TGTGCCAGCAGTCGGGACACCGGATCCTACGAGCAGTACGTC. Encoded protein: CASSRDTGSYEQYV.

Remarks on this clone: The sample contains more than one DNA sequence encoding this CDR3. The chain uses TRBV6-1 and TRBJ1-6; the D is unclear. With 0 bases removed from V and 4 bases from J, the gap between germline ends came to 7 bases. This CDR3 has 15 amino acids. Germline CDR1 MNHNS, CDR2 SASEGT. The CDR3 sequence: CASSEARGYNSPLHF. The CDR3 coding sequence is TGTGCCAGCAGTGAAGCTCGCGGGTATAATTCACCCCTCCACTTT.

J is TRBJ2-5 and V is TRBV29-1; the D is unclear. CDR3 size: 14 residues. V was trimmed by 8 bases and J by 1 base, leaving 17 bases between them. CDR1 is SQVTM and CDR2 is ANQGSEA in the germline V gene. In DNA form, the CDR3 reads TGCAGCATACCCGGTGGCGGCTCCCAAGAGACCCAGTACTTC. Amino acids: CSIPGGGSQETQYF. The full variable domain, in which reference TRBV29-1 and TRBJ2-5 provide the parts outside the CDR3, is SAVISQKPSRDICQRGTSLTIQCQVDSQVTMMFWYRQQPGQSLTLIATANQGSEATYESGFVIDKFPISRPNLTFSTLTVSNMSPEDSSIYLCSIPGGGSQETQYFGPGTRLLVL.

The chain recombines TRBV18 with TRBJ2-5; D not resolved. The CDR3 runs 14 residues. The V end lost 3 bases, the J end lost 5 bases, and 13 bases lay between the germline ends. Per germline, CDR1 KGHSH and CDR2 LQKENI. This CDR3 reads CASSPLDVLETQYF. The CDR3 nucleotides are TGTGCCAGCTCACCCTTAGATGTGTTGGAGACCCAGTACTTC.

The DNA for the CDR3 is TGCAGCGTTGAGGGCCGGGATGAGCAGTACTTC. It is translated as CSVEGRDEQYF. The chain recombines TRBV29-1 with TRBJ2-7; possible D gene TRBD2, 5 bases. The germline V gene has CDR1 SQVTM and CDR2 ANQGSEA. Trimming cost V 3 bases and J 7 bases, with 10 bases left between them. The CDR3 spans 11 residues.

V and J are TRBV7-9 and TRBJ1-1; weak D call: TRBD1 (6 bases). Per the germline V gene, CDR1 is SEHNR and CDR2 is FQNEAQ (reference sequence). V gave up 1 base and J gave up 6 bases, with 9 bases separating them. CDR3 length: 13 residues. CDR3 amino acids: CASSLEAGAEAFF. CDR3 bases: TGTGCCAGCAGCTTAGAAGCAGGGGCTGAAGCTTTCTTT.

This clone occurred once. CDR3 loop: CASSLAGGISEAFF. CDR3 DNA sequence: TGTGCCAGCAGCTTAGCAGGGGGCATCTCTGAAGCTTTCTTT. The chain combines TRBV7-2 with TRBJ1-1, with 7 bases lining up with TRBD1. J was trimmed by 6 bases and V by 0 bases; bases with no gene match: 4. Germline CDR1 and CDR2: SGHTA and FQGNSA. The CDR3 loop spans 14 amino acids.

This chain links TRBV28 with TRBJ1-2; D is ambiguous. The CDR3 is 13 amino acids. V dropped 5 bases and J dropped 4 bases, with 11 bases sitting between them. Germline CDR1 is MDHEN and CDR2 is SYDVKM. The CDR3 bases are TGTGCCAGCAGTGTAACAGCTTCCTATGGCTACACCTTC. Protein: CASSVTASYGYTF.

The chain has TRBV30 and TRBJ1-5; the match to TRBD1 covers 7 bases. The V segment lost 3 bases and the J segment 4 bases; nucleotides outside the gene matches: 6. Per the germline V gene, CDR1 is GTSNPN and CDR2 is SVGIG (reference sequence). The CDR3 covers 14 residues. CDR3 bases: TGTGCCTGGAGGAAACGGGACAGAAATCAGCCCCAGCATTTT. This codes for CAWRKRDRNQPQHF.

The sample holds one count of this clone. It is unclear where the CDR3 begins or ends on the DNA, so no DNA is shown, and the CDR3 is as TCRdb lists it. The rearrangement joins TRBV28 to TRBJ1-2; the tabulated D call, TRBD1, remains unverified against the DNA. From its first to its last residue, the CDR3 has 15 amino acids. In germline, CDR1 is MDHEN, CDR2 SYDVKM. CDR3 amino acids: CASSFFGQGYYGYTF.

As to this clone: The germline gene is not matched at one end of the junction; a read error may be the cause. This rearrangement joins TRBV12-3 or TRBV12-4 to TRBJ1-2, with a weak D call TRBD1 (5 bases). The CDR3 totals 11 residues. In DNA, the CDR3 is TGTGCCAGCAGTTTAGGGCAGGGCGCTCTCTTC. Protein product: CASSLGQGALF.

The rearrangement uses TRBV3-1 (or the pseudogene TRBV3-2) and TRBJ2-2, with D perhaps matching TRBD2 (7 bases). The germline V gene has CDR1 LGHDT and CDR2 YNNKEL (reference sequence). The CDR3 runs to 14 residues. V was pared by 4 bases and J by 10 bases, with 16 bases between. CDR3 in amino acids: CASSPRGGSKELFF. The DNA for the CDR3 is TGTGCCAGCAGCCCGAGGGGGGGGTCGAAGGAGCTGTTTTTT.

The gene calls are TRBV27 and TRBJ1-6; D is uncertain. The CDR3 has 15 residues. Germline assignment: CDR1 MNHEY and CDR2 SMNVEV (reference sequence). Trimming left V 2 bases short and J 7 bases short, with 12 bases between. The CDR3 sequence: CASSLAQVPNSPLHF. The DNA for the CDR3 is TGTGCCAGCAGTTTAGCCCAGGTCCCAAATTCACCCCTCCACTTT.

The rearrangement links TRBV7-9 to TRBJ2-7, with 8 bases that match TRBD1. The CDR3 length is 13 residues. J was trimmed by 6 bases and V by 3 bases; bases with no gene match: 4. Germline V gene data show CDR1 as SEHNR and CDR2 as FQNEAQ (reference sequence). CDR3 protein: CASSFPDRAEQYF. Written as DNA, the CDR3 is TGTGCCAGCAGCTTCCCGGACAGGGCCGAGCAGTACTTC. Based on the CDR3 plus reference TRBV7-9 and TRBJ2-7, the full variable domain is DTGVSQNPRHKITKRGQNVTFRCDPISEHNRLYWYRQTLGQGPEFLTYFQNEAQLEKSRLLSDRFSAERPKGSFSTLEIQRTEQGDSAMYLCASSFPDRAEQYFGPGTRLTVT.

The chain combines TRBV30 with TRBJ1-6, with a weak D call TRBD1 (5 bases). V was clipped by 2 bases and J by 6 bases, with 14 bases between them. The CDR3 runs 15 residues. CDR1 and CDR2 (germline): GTSNPN, SVGIG (reference sequence). The CDR3 sequence: CAWSFRTGGNSPLHF. CDR3 DNA: TGTGCCTGGAGTTTTAGGACGGGGGGTAATTCACCCCTCCACTTT.

This clone was observed a few times. This sequence joins TRBV6-2 or TRBV6-3 and TRBJ2-7; TRBD1 agrees at 7 bases. Germline values: CDR1 MNHEY, CDR2 SVGEGT. V was clipped by 5 bases and J by 3 bases; unmatched bases: 4. CDR3 length equals 13 residues. CDR3 sequence: CASSTDRIYEQYV. The CDR3 region has the DNA TGTGCCAGCAGTACGGACAGGATCTACGAGCAGTACGTC.

In its sample, this clone was seen once. This sample includes further DNA sequences coding for the same CDR3. The chain is built from TRBV19 and TRBJ1-5; D is possibly TRBD1 (5 bases). Germline loops: CDR1 LNHDA, CDR2 SQIVND (reference sequence). CDR3 size: 15 residues. V lost 1 base, J lost 4 bases, and 11 bases lay in between. The CDR3 here is CASSIAGAGNQPQHF. The DNA for the CDR3 is TGTGCCAGTAGTATAGCCGGGGCGGGGAATCAGCCCCAGCATTTT.

Turning to this clone: Additional DNA sequences in this sample encode the identical CDR3. The chain uses TRBV6-5 and TRBJ1-1, with D possibly TRBD1 on 5 matching bases. The V gene lost 6 bases and the J gene lost 3 bases, with 14 bases spanning the gap. Germline CDR1 MNHEY, CDR2 SVGAGI. The CDR3 has 14 residues. The CDR3 coding sequence is TGTGCCAGCAGCCCCGGCGGGGCGGACACTGAAGCTTTCTTT. This translates into CASSPGGADTEAFF.

The chain combines TRBV18 with TRBJ2-5; no clear D gene. Per the germline V gene, CDR1 is KGHSH and CDR2 is LQKENI. The ends were cut back, 1 base at V and 1 base at J, with 10 bases in the middle. The CDR3 is made up of 15 amino acids. In DNA form, the CDR3 reads TGTGCCAGCTCACCACACCCCACCAGCCAAGAGACCCAGTACTTC. It encodes CASSPHPTSQETQYF.

The rearrangement uses TRBV7-2 and TRBJ2-1; D unresolved. Germline values: CDR1 SGHTA, CDR2 FQGNSA. The CDR3 loop spans 13 amino acids. Trimming took 0 bases from V and 6 from J, leaving 6 bases between them. The DNA for the CDR3 is TGTGCCAGCAGCTTAGCGACGGGCAATGAGCAGTTCTTC. It encodes CASSLATGNEQFF.

The J gene is TRBJ1-2, the V gene TRBV27; 12 positions agree with TRBD1. The CDR3 consists of 16 residues. J lost 6 bases, V lost 4 bases, and 9 bases had no gene match. The germline CDR1 and CDR2 sequences are MNHEY and SMNVEV (reference sequence). CDR3 DNA: TGTGCCAGCAGTTCCTCTTCCGGGACAGGGGGCCATGGCTACACCTTC. Translation: CASSSSSGTGGHGYTF.

The gene calls are TRBV2 and TRBJ1-6, with D possibly TRBD1 on 5 matching bases. Germline CDR1 and CDR2: SNHLY and FYNNEI. The CDR3 covers 15 residues. V shed 3 bases and J shed 3 bases, with 9 bases lying between them. The CDR3 nucleotides read TGTGCCAGCAGTGAGCGGGGCCGCTATAATTCACCCCTCCACTTT. It encodes CASSERGRYNSPLHF.